What follows are 15 T cell receptor beta chains derived from one specimen sequenced in a study of blood T cells in healthy people across ages (dated by TCRdb to between 2015 and 2017). The method behind the library was 5' RACE. The data were produced on an Illumina HiSeq 2500. A second PCR of roughly 7 to 12 cycles was performed with a sample-barcoded 5' primer and a J-beta primer mix. TCRdb reran the public reads through fastp at Q25 and MiXCR, keeping productive beta chains. For every CDR3 protein sequence, its rows merge into one entry that carries the most common genes and DNA. The sample includes 1.5 million to 2 million distinct CDR3 sequences, with 25% to 30% observed a single time. The leading ten clones occupy roughly 8% of the sample. Material: blood. The receptor source for this set is a woman aged 25 to 39 in good health.

A few counts support this clonotype. The rearrangement uses TRBV7-9 and TRBJ2-7, with a possible D match to TRBD2 (5 bases). The CDR3 has 16 residues. Germline V gene lookup returns CDR1 SEHNR and CDR2 FQNEAQ (reference sequence). The germline V and J ends were trimmed by 4 bases and 0 bases, with 16 bases remaining between them. The CDR3 reads CASSSTQDSSSYEQYF. The DNA of the CDR3 is TGTGCCAGCAGCTCAACCCAGGACTCAAGCTCCTACGAGCAGTACTTC.

A word on this clonotype: This sequence may be a read error, since a much larger clone differs from it by one base. The V gene is TRBV7-9, the J gene TRBJ2-1; tentatively, D is TRBD1 (5 bases). Germline V gene lookup returns CDR1 SEHNR and CDR2 FQNEAQ (reference sequence). Trimming took 4 bases from V and 12 from J, leaving 7 bases between them. The CDR3 spans 10 residues. Here the CDR3 DNA reads TGTGCCAGCAGCTCTACAGGGCAGTTCTTC. It encodes CASSSTGQFF.

This clonotype was detected only a few times. The V call is TRBV12-3 or TRBV12-4, the J call TRBJ1-2, with 8 bases identical to TRBD1. The ends lost 8 bases at V and 4 bases at J; junction bases unmatched: 9. CDR3 length: 14 amino acids. For the CDR3, the DNA is TGTGCCAGCGGTACAGGGGGGGTGAGCTATGGCTACACCTTC. Amino acids: CASGTGGVSYGYTF.

The chain combines TRBV5-1 with TRBJ2-3; D not resolved. In germline, CDR1 is SGHRS, CDR2 YFSETQ. The CDR3 is 13 residues long. The V end was cut by 5 bases, the J end by 3 bases, with 10 bases between. The CDR3 DNA follows: TGCGCCAGCAGAAGTAGGACGACAGATACGCAGTATTTT. This codes for CASRSRTTDTQYF.

In this sample, this clonotype turned up many times. V usage is TRBV15 and J usage is TRBJ2-7; TRBD1 or TRBD2 may be the D gene (5 bases each). Trimming shortened V by 0 bases and J by 3 bases, and 15 bases separated the two germline ends. The CDR3 extends over 16 amino acids. Germline lookup yields CDR1 LNHNV and CDR2 YYDKDF (reference sequence). This CDR3 is CATSRDQMGEHYEQYF. CDR3 bases: TGTGCCACCAGCAGAGACCAAATGGGGGAGCACTACGAGCAGTACTTC. Full variable domain (remainder filled in from reference TRBV15 and TRBJ2-7): DAMVIQNPRYQVTQFGKPVTLSCSQTLNHNVMYWYQQKSSQAPKLLFHYYDKDFNNEADTPDNFQSRRPNTSFCFLDIRSPGLGDTAMYLCATSRDQMGEHYEQYFGPGTRLTVT.

As to this clonotype: An end of the junction differs from the germline gene, which may be a read error. The chain is built from TRBV5-1 and TRBJ2-2, with D unclear. CDR3 length equals 14 residues. Germline V gene sequence: CDR1 SGHRS, CDR2 YFSETQ. CDR3 amino acids: CASSLEHLTGELFF. The CDR3 nucleotides are TGTGCCAGCAGCTTGGAACACCTCACCGGGGAGCTGTTTTTT.

The gene calls are TRBV10-3 and TRBJ2-3; tentative D call: TRBD2 (5 bases). The V gene lost 3 bases and the J gene lost 5 bases, with 12 bases spanning the gap. CDR1 is ENHRY and CDR2 is SYGVKD in the germline V gene. This CDR3 region has 14 residues. CDR3 sequence reads: CAISDVRVRDTQYF. In nucleotides, the CDR3 is TGTGCCATCAGTGATGTGAGGGTACGAGATACGCAGTATTTT.

The V and J genes are TRBV3-1 and TRBJ2-7, with 7 bases identical to TRBD2. The germline gives CDR1 LGHDT, CDR2 YNNKEL (reference sequence). V was clipped by 2 bases and J by 4 bases; unmatched bases: 5. CDR3 size: 14 residues. Written as DNA, the CDR3 is TGTGCCAGCAGCCAAAGGGGACTAAAATACGAGCAGTACTTC. Protein product: CASSQRGLKYEQYF.

A few counts support this clonotype. The chain recombines TRBV4-1 with TRBJ2-5; D is uncertain. The DNA end is a closer match to TRBJ2-7, so the J assignment may be wrong. CDR1 and CDR2 from the germline V gene are MGHRA and YSYEKL. CDR3 length equals 13 residues. In DNA form, the CDR3 reads TGCGCCAGCAGCCAAGATGACGGCTACGAGCAGTACTTC. It translates to CASSQDDGYEQYF.

The chain joins TRBV3-1 to TRBJ2-1; 11 nucleotides align to TRBD1. The CDR3 is made up of 15 amino acids. The V gene's germline CDR1 is LGHDT and CDR2 YNNKEL (reference sequence). With V trimmed by 8 bases and J by 7 bases, 10 bases remained unmatched. The CDR3 region has the DNA TGTGCCAGCTGCCCACGGGACAGGGGGGGGAATGAGCAGTTCTTC. Translating gives CASCPRDRGGNEQFF.

The table lists this clonotype with a few counts. At one end the junction does not follow the germline gene, possibly because of a read error. The V gene is TRBV20-1, the J gene TRBJ2-7; the match to TRBD2 covers 7 bases. The germline V gene has CDR1 DFQATT and CDR2 SNEGSKA (reference sequence). This CDR3 contains 14 residues. CDR3 amino acids: CGAIRQTSSYEQYF. The CDR3 nucleotides are TGCGGTGCTATTCGACAGACTAGCTCTTACGAGCAGTACTTC.

This chain uses TRBV5-1 with TRBJ2-1, with a weak D call TRBD1 (6 bases). Per germline, CDR1 SGHRS and CDR2 YFSETQ. The germline V and J ends were trimmed by 0 bases and 2 bases, with 9 bases remaining between them. This CDR3 is 15 amino acids long. CDR3 protein: CASSLAEGAYNEQFF. CDR3 nucleotides: TGCGCCAGCAGCTTGGCTGAGGGGGCCTACAATGAGCAGTTCTTC. Full variable domain (rest looked up from reference TRBV5-1 and TRBJ2-1): KAGVTQTPRYLIKTRGQQVTLSCSPISGHRSVSWYQQTPGQGLQFLFEYFSETQRNKGNFPGRFSGRQFSNSRSEMNVSTLELGDSALYLCASSLAEGAYNEQFFGPGTRLTVL.

This clonotype has a count of ten or more. V and J are TRBV12-3 or TRBV12-4 and TRBJ2-7, with 8 bases identical to TRBD1. The CDR3 has 13 residues. V shed 5 bases and J 4 bases; nucleotides not matched to a gene: 4. The CDR3 reads CASSQGQEYEQYF. As DNA, the CDR3 is TGTGCCAGCAGTCAGGGACAGGAGTACGAGCAGTACTTC.

The CDR3 region has the DNA TGCAGCGTCCTGAGGAGTCCTGATATGAATACGCAGTATTTT. It codes for CSVLRSPDMNTQYF. The chain combines TRBV29-1 with TRBJ2-3; D remains ambiguous. From germline, CDR1 is SQVTM and CDR2 ANQGSEA. The CDR3 is made up of 14 amino acids. V was trimmed by 6 bases and J by 7 bases, leaving 20 bases between them.

This clonotype was observed a handful of times. At one boundary the junction diverges from the germline segment, which might be a read error. The chain combines TRBV12-3 or TRBV12-4 with TRBJ2-7, with 9 bases matching TRBD2. The CDR3 is 16 residues long. CDR3 residues: CASSQTRLAASSEQYF. CDR3 in DNA: TGTGCCAGCAGTCAGACGCGACTAGCGGCGTCCTCCGAGCAGTACTTC.